This paragraph covers one T cell receptor beta chain sequence. This sample is drawn from a study of blood T cell repertoires in COVID-19. The table came from immunoSEQ multiplex PCR; TCRdb's copy has only in-frame clones and leaves some out. The top ten hold around 7.9% of the sample, which has roughly 500,000 clones, around 85% seen once. CDR1 is MGHRA and CDR2 is YSYEKL in the germline V gene. This CDR3 is 14 amino acids long. Trimming took off 3 bases at V and 6 bases at J, with 14 bases between the two ends. This chain connects TRBV4-1 to TRBJ1-1, with a weak D call TRBD1 (6 bases). The material sequenced was PBMCs or T cells enriched from blood (not recorded which). The receptor was isolated from a woman aged 60-75 years who had recovered from COVID-19. CDR3 amino acids: CASSQQGFFAEAFF. CDR3 DNA sequence: TGCGCCAGCAGCCAGCAGGGGTTTTTTGCTGAAGCTTTCTTT.